One T cell receptor (beta chain) is described in this entry. Its antigen is unknown. The sample is drawn from a study of T cells after yellow fever vaccination. Study conclusions and caveats: A small share of clonotypes appeared in both CD4 and CD8 compartments. Primary-vaccination clones mostly resurfaced post-booster (around 95% CD4, roughly 90% CD8). The secondary response showed a weaker magnitude and a faster peak, day 5 versus 15.

TCR cDNA was made by 5'RACE template switching, adding a universal primer site and UMIs. In TCRdb, the 5' RACE reads were re-called with MiXCR into one record per CDR3 protein. The table shows a few hundred thousand distinct CDR3 sequences, with about 7.1% occurring only once. The sequencing used CD4+ T cells sorted from PBMCs, collected 15 days after the yellow fever booster vaccination. This clonotype originated in a man between 25 and 39 years old who received the YFV17D yellow fever vaccine.

The CDR3 region is CASSFRGGTGSTQPQHF. Here the CDR3 DNA reads TGTGCCAGCAGTTTTAGGGGTGGGACAGGGTCAACTCAGCCCCAGCATTTT. This chain links TRBV12-3 or TRBV12-4 with TRBJ1-5; TRBD1 agrees at 9 bases. This CDR3 has 17 amino acids. V was pared by 3 bases and J by 6 bases, with 12 bases of the junction left unmatched.